This T cell receptor beta chain came from a study of blood T cell repertoires in COVID-19. Study-wide background: The analysed material was cDNA or gDNA that came from T cells, B-cell-depleted T cells, or PBMCs.

Produced via immunoSEQ multiplex PCR; TCRdb's table is partial and in-frame only. The table shows some 110,000 clones, with roughly four fifths occurring only once. Per the germline V gene, CDR1 is LNHNV and CDR2 is YYDKDF (reference sequence). The CDR3 is made up of 15 amino acids. Losses at the gene ends were 4 bases for V and 1 base for J; bases not matched to a gene: 5. The chain is built from TRBV15 and TRBJ2-3; 7 nucleotides align to TRBD1. The sequence came from a man aged 80 or over with COVID-19, enrolled during active disease. The sample consisted of peripheral blood. The CDR3 region is CATSIQGSRTDTQYF. The CDR3 bases are TGTGCCACCAGCATACAGGGGAGTCGCACAGATACGCAGTATTTT.